What follows is one TCR beta chain and its context. This record comes from a study of CD8 T cells in Susac syndrome. This CDR3 comprises 17 residues. With V trimmed by 5 bases and J by 2 bases, 12 bases remained unmatched. Germline V gene lookup returns CDR1 SSHAT and CDR2 FNYEAQ (reference sequence). RNA totalling roughly 0.45 to 1 ug underwent reverse transcription with random hexamers. The method of amplification for TCR beta CDR3 was immunoSEQ multiplex PCR, covering 54 Vbeta and 13 Jbeta. Each CDR3 protein is one row after TCRdb ran MiXCR on the immunoSEQ multiplex PCR reads. The sample carries tens of thousands of distinct CDR3 sequences, 90% to 95% recorded once.

What was sequenced was CD8+ T cells from PBMCs. This chain connects TRBV7-7 to TRBJ2-3, with 8 bases fitting TRBD1. The receptor comes from a human donor with multiple sclerosis. The CDR3 sequence: CASSPDTGGMNTDTQYF. The CDR3, as DNA: TGTGCCAGCAGCCCCGATACAGGGGGTATGAACACAGATACGCAGTATTTT.